The 14 T cell receptor beta chains below come from one sample, sequenced in a study of graft-versus-host responses after intestinal transplantation. The assay was immunoSEQ multiplex PCR, and TCRdb's table has in-frame clones only and misses some. The profile covers 60,000 or so clones, with about 90% appearing a single time and around 2.5% taken by the ten largest. The specimen comprised PBMCs, sampled roughly 120 days after intestinal transplantation. The receptor source for this set is a human patient who received an intestinal transplant, so some T cells may come from the graft donor.

The chain joins TRBV5-6 to TRBJ1-1; TRBD1 agrees at 10 bases. CDR1 is SGHDT and CDR2 is YYEEEE in the germline V gene. The length of the CDR3 is 14 residues. J lost 6 bases, V lost 4 bases, and 6 bases had no gene match. The CDR3 DNA sequence: TGTGCCAGCAGCCGGGGACAGGGGCTCGCTGAAGCTTTCTTT. Its translation is CASSRGQGLAEAFF.

The chain links TRBV7-9 to TRBJ1-4; 7 bases line up with TRBD1. J gave up 5 bases and V 8 bases, and 17 bases lay outside the gene matches. The CDR3 runs to 17 residues. The germline V gene encodes CDR1 SEHNR and CDR2 FQNEAQ (reference sequence). Here the CDR3 reads CASRITDQGQTNEKLFF. Here the CDR3 DNA reads TGTGCCAGCCGAATTACCGACCAGGGACAGACAAATGAAAAACTGTTTTTT.

This chain joins TRBV27 and TRBJ1-1, with unresolved D. The CDR3 covers 12 residues. V lost 6 bases and J 8 bases, leaving 13 bases between the germline ends. Germline CDR1 and CDR2: MNHEY and SMNVEV (reference sequence). This chain's CDR3 is CASSPLGREAFF. CDR3 nucleotides: TGTGCCAGCAGCCCGCTAGGTCGAGAAGCTTTCTTT.

The chain links TRBV5-1 to TRBJ2-4, with 8 bases aligning to TRBD2. CDR1 and CDR2 (germline): SGHRS, YFSETQ. This CDR3 is built from 16 residues. The junction had 11 bases not matched to a gene; V was cut back by 4 bases and J by 5 bases. CDR3 sequence reads: CASSPGVGLGENIQYF. CDR3 bases: TGCGCCAGCAGCCCCGGTGTGGGACTAGGGGAAAACATTCAGTACTTC.

This chain joins TRBV21-1 and TRBJ2-7; the table's D call, TRBD1, was not checked against the DNA. TRBV21-1 is described as a pseudogene. This CDR3 has 16 amino acids. The CDR3 region is CASSKAGTGDSYEQYF. The CDR3 DNA reads TGTGCCAGCAGCAAAGCGGGGACAGGCGACTCCTACGAGCAGTACTTC.

Regarding this clone: The missing conserved phenylalanine or tryptophan at the end of this CDR3 makes a read error likely. The DNA is left out, because the CDR3 cannot be placed on it with certainty; the CDR3 is given as TCRdb lists it. The V gene is TRBV20-1, the J gene TRBJ2-3. The CDR3 length is 11 residues, termini included. Germline assignment: CDR1 DFQATT and CDR2 SNEGSKA (reference sequence). The CDR3 reads CSARDPGTKNL.

The V call is TRBV2, the J call TRBJ1-4, with D hard to call. The CDR3 has 14 residues. Germline CDR1 SNHLY, CDR2 FYNNEI. V was pared by 2 bases and J by 5 bases, with 9 bases between. The CDR3 sequence: CASSESGFNEKLFF. The CDR3 nucleotides are TGTGCCAGCAGTGAATCGGGTTTCAATGAAAAACTGTTTTTT.

V gene TRBV7-6 combines with J gene TRBJ2-1; possible D gene TRBD2, 6 bases. The V end lost 0 bases, the J end lost 0 bases, and 12 bases lay between the germline ends. Per the germline V gene, CDR1 is SGHVS and CDR2 is FNYEAQ. The CDR3 contains 17 residues. CDR3 coding DNA: TGTGCCAGCAGCTTAGCGGACCTAGCGAGCTCCTACAATGAGCAGTTCTTC. Amino acids: CASSLADLASSYNEQFF.

The chain uses TRBV7-8 and TRBJ2-3; either TRBD1 or TRBD2 may supply D (5 bases each). V shed 0 bases and J shed 11 bases, with 12 bases lying between them. The CDR3 runs to 13 residues. Germline loops: CDR1 SGHVS, CDR2 FQNEAQ. CDR3 nucleotides: TGTGCCAGCAGCTTAGCGCTCGGGGCGGAGCAGTATTTT. Amino acids: CASSLALGAEQYF.

The V call is TRBV5-8, the J call TRBJ2-1; D ambiguous. The CDR3 totals 12 residues. Germline CDR1 reads SGHTS; CDR2 reads YDEGEE. The germline V and J ends were trimmed by 5 bases and 0 bases, with 3 bases remaining between them. CDR3 nucleotide sequence: TGTGCCAGCAGTTTCTCCTACAATGAGCAGTTCTTC. It yields the protein CASSFSYNEQFF.

This chain connects TRBV2 to TRBJ1-5, with D possibly matching TRBD1 (6 bases). In germline, CDR1 is SNHLY, CDR2 FYNNEI. The CDR3 has 13 residues. The V gene lost 8 bases and the J gene lost 6 bases, with 14 bases spanning the gap. CDR3 in DNA: TGTGCCAGCTTACAGGGTTTCGGTCAGCCCCAGCATTTT. Its translation: CASLQGFGQPQHF.

The chain carries TRBV11-3 and TRBJ2-1, with 7 bases lining up with TRBD2. Germline loops: CDR1 SGHNT, CDR2 YENEEA. V was clipped by 6 bases and J by 7 bases; unmatched bases: 6. The CDR3 is made up of 13 amino acids. CDR3 protein: CASRLRTSNEQFF. The CDR3 coding sequence is TGTGCCAGCAGGCTCCGGACTAGTAATGAGCAGTTCTTC.

The chain's CDR3 is CSVGTVSYNEQFF. The DNA of the CDR3 is TGCAGCGTTGGGACAGTAAGCTACAATGAGCAGTTCTTC. The chain carries TRBV29-1 and TRBJ2-1, with D perhaps matching TRBD1 (6 bases). The CDR3 is 13 amino acids. Trimming took 4 bases from V and 3 from J, leaving 10 bases between them. Germline assignment: CDR1 SQVTM and CDR2 ANQGSEA.

V gene TRBV28 combines with J gene TRBJ2-7; TRBD2 agrees at 7 bases. In germline, CDR1 is MDHEN, CDR2 SYDVKM. There are 14 residues in the CDR3. J was trimmed by 7 bases and V by 0 bases; bases with no gene match: 6. CDR3 protein: CASSLWAQGGEQYF. The CDR3 region has the DNA TGTGCCAGCAGTTTATGGGCCCAGGGAGGGGAGCAGTACTTC.